The next 21 T cell receptor beta chains were all read from a single sample in a study of T cell clonality in common variable immunodeficiency. General study findings and limits: In common variable immunodeficiency, TCR beta chains reportedly carried fewer deletions and N-nucleotide insertions.

Their recognized antigens are unknown. The method was immunoSEQ multiplex PCR; TCRdb's version includes in-frame clones alone and lacks a portion of them. Reported are fewer than 13,000 clones, none seen only once; the ten largest carry roughly 6.3%. Sequencing was done on a sample of peripheral blood mononuclear cells. The source of these receptors is a human donor with common variable immunodeficiency.

This clone appeared a few times. The read ends 3 residues shy of where the CDR3 ends; the end is completed using the germline J gene. The chain uses TRBV7-9 and TRBJ2-2; TRBD1 matches at 9 bases. CDR1 is SEHNR and CDR2 is FQNEAQ in the germline V gene (reference sequence). The length of the CDR3 is 15 residues. V was pared by 5 bases and J by 8 bases, with 9 bases of the junction left unmatched. CDR3 DNA (partial): TGTGCCAGCAGCCCTACAGGGGGCGCGCTGGGGGAG. Residues: CASSPTGGALGE. The entire CDR3 reads CASSPTGGALGELFF.

A remark on this clone: From the germline J gene comes the end of the CDR3, since the read stops 3 residues before it. The chain uses TRBV19 and TRBJ2-2, with D possibly matching TRBD2 (5 bases). CDR1 is LNHDA, CDR2 SQIVND, per germline (reference sequence). The CDR3 is 17 residues long. Trimming stripped 4 bases from V and 0 bases from J, with 15 bases between. The covered CDR3 bases are TGTGCCAGTAGTAGAAGAATCGGACTGACGAACACCGGGGAG. Translation gives CASSRRIGLTNTGE. The full CDR3 is CASSRRIGLTNTGELFF.

On this clone itself: The CDR3 end falls 3 residues outside the read, so it is completed with the germline J gene. The chain joins TRBV19 to TRBJ1-1, with a tentative D call TRBD1 (5 bases). The V end was cut by 5 bases, the J end by 1 base, with 11 bases between. Germline CDR1 reads LNHDA; CDR2 reads SQIVND (reference sequence). This CDR3 contains 14 residues. CDR3 in amino acids: CASSVTTGNTEAFF. The CDR3 bases that were read are TGTGCCAGTAGTGTTACCACAGGGAACACTGAA.

The table lists this clone with a few counts. The CDR3 is cut off 3 residues early in the read; its end comes from the germline J gene. The chain joins TRBV7-2 to TRBJ2-5; TRBD1 matches at 9 bases. The junction had 3 bases not matched to a gene; V was cut back by 5 bases and J by 5 bases. The CDR3 loop spans 13 amino acids. Per the germline V gene, CDR1 is SGHTA and CDR2 is FQGNSA. CDR3 sequence reads: CASSRGQGETQYF. Incomplete CDR3 DNA: TGTGCCAGCAGCCGCGGACAGGGGGAGACC. Full variable domain (remainder filled in from reference TRBV7-2 and TRBJ2-5): GAGVSQSPSNKVTEKGKDVELRCDPISGHTALYWYRQSLGQGLEFLIYFQGNSAPDKSGLPSDRFSAERTGGSVSTLTIQRTQQEDSAVYLCASSRGQGETQYFGPGTRLLVL.

This clone was seen a few times. The read gets to within 3 residues of the CDR3 end, and the germline J gene fills in the rest. V gene TRBV7-9 combines with J gene TRBJ2-2; D uncertain. V was trimmed by 8 bases and J by 1 base, leaving 11 bases between them. The CDR3 covers 14 residues. CDR1 is SEHNR, CDR2 FQNEAQ, per germline (reference sequence). The CDR3 reads CASLPSGNTGELFF. The DNA read from the CDR3 is TGTGCCAGCCTACCTTCAGGGAACACCGGGGAG.

A word on this clone: Read coverage stops 3 residues before the CDR3 terminus; the germline J gene supplies the remainder. The chain is built from TRBV19 and TRBJ1-5; TRBD1 agrees at 8 bases. The J segment lost 7 bases and the V segment lost 7 bases, leaving 12 bases of the junction unmatched. Per the germline V gene, CDR1 is LNHDA and CDR2 is SQIVND (reference sequence). CDR3 length equals 15 residues. Incomplete CDR3 DNA: TGTGCCAGTACTATCGACAGGGGTAGGAAGCAGCCC. This gives the protein CASTIDRGRKQP. The CDR3 in full is CASTIDRGRKQPQHF. The variable domain in full, with the rest retrieved from reference TRBV19 and TRBJ1-5, is DGGITQSPKYLFRKEGQNVTLSCEQNLNHDAMYWYRQDPGQGLRLIYYSQIVNDFQKGDIAEGYSVSREKKESFPLTVTSAQKNPTAFYLCASTIDRGRKQPQHFGDGTRLSIL.

A word on this clone: Coverage ceases 3 residues before the CDR3 finishes, and the germline J gene fills in the end. V usage is TRBV2 and J usage is TRBJ2-3, with 10 nucleotides matching TRBD2. The CDR3 runs 15 residues. Germline V gives CDR1 SNHLY, CDR2 FYNNEI. Losses at the gene ends were 6 bases for V and 1 base for J; bases not matched to a gene: 4. Incomplete CDR3 DNA: TGTGCCAGCAGACTAGCGGGATTGGGCACAGATACG. This sequence encodes CASRLAGLGTDT. The whole CDR3 is CASRLAGLGTDTQYF.

By sample share, this clone is medium-sized. The read terminates 3 residues before the CDR3 end, so the remaining end is supplied by the germline J gene. The rearrangement uses TRBV2 and TRBJ2-6; 12 bases match TRBD1. This CDR3 region has 16 residues. V shed 7 bases and J 2 bases; nucleotides not matched to a gene: 3. Per germline, CDR1 SNHLY and CDR2 FYNNEI. CDR3 DNA, as far as it was read: TGTGCCAGCACTGGGACAGGGGGCACTGGGGCCAACGTC. Protein product: CASTGTGGTGANV. The whole CDR3 reads CASTGTGGTGANVLTF.

This clone is medium-sized (0.01 to 0.1%) within its sample. The read comes to an end 3 residues before the CDR3 does, leaving the germline J gene to fill in the end. The gene calls are TRBV29-1 and TRBJ2-3; 7 bases map to TRBD2. This CDR3 is built from 14 residues. V shed 4 bases and J 5 bases; nucleotides not matched to a gene: 9. In germline, CDR1 is SQVTM, CDR2 ANQGSEA. CDR3: CSVGDWASGDTQYF. The CDR3 DNA, read in part, is TGCAGCGTTGGAGATTGGGCTAGCGGAGATACG.

This clone has more than one count but fewer than ten. Read data end 3 residues before the CDR3 end; the end is taken from the germline J gene. The chain employs TRBV18 and TRBJ2-3, with D possibly being TRBD2 (7 bases). CDR1 is KGHSH and CDR2 is LQKENI in the germline V gene. The V and J ends lost 2 bases and 0 bases respectively, with 15 bases between them. This CDR3 comprises 17 residues. The sequenced CDR3 bases are TGTGCCAGCTCACCATGGAAGGCGGGGGCTAGCACAGATACG. This sequence encodes CASSPWKAGASTDT. The entire CDR3 is CASSPWKAGASTDTQYF.

This clone came up a few times. Read coverage stops 3 residues before the CDR3 terminus; the germline J gene supplies the remainder. V gene TRBV19 combines with J gene TRBJ1-5; TRBD1 aligns across 9 bases. The CDR3 spans 15 residues. The V gene's germline CDR1 is LNHDA and CDR2 SQIVND (reference sequence). The junction had 5 bases not matched to a gene; V was cut back by 4 bases and J by 4 bases. The CDR3 bases that were read are TGTGCCAGTAGTACGACCGGGACAGGGAATCAGCCC. It codes for CASSTTGTGNQP. In full, the CDR3 reads CASSTTGTGNQPQHF.

This clone was detected a few times. The read is 3 residues too short to cover the CDR3 end, so that end is filled in from the germline J gene. The chain has TRBV29-1 and TRBJ2-3; D unresolved. Trimming took 3 bases from V and 1 from J, leaving 5 bases between them. The length of the CDR3 is 12 residues. Germline V gene sequence: CDR1 SQVTM, CDR2 ANQGSEA. The sequenced CDR3 bases are TGCAGCGTTGACAGCGGCACAGATACG. Protein: CSVDSGTDT. The entire CDR3 is CSVDSGTDTQYF.

This clone showed up just a few times. With the read ending 3 residues before the CDR3 end, the germline J gene is used to fill in that end. This chain connects TRBV7-6 to TRBJ2-5, with TRBD2 identical over 8 bases. Unmatched junction bases numbered 7, after V lost 5 bases and J lost 2 bases. Germline CDR1 reads SGHVS; CDR2 reads FNYEAQ. The CDR3 spans 15 residues. The CDR3 DNA, read in part, is TGTGCCAGCAGCCTTGGGACTAGAGGACAAGAGACC. Translation gives CASSLGTRGQET. The entire CDR3 is CASSLGTRGQETQYF.

Worth noting for this clone: The read is 3 residues too short to cover the CDR3 end, so that end is filled in from the germline J gene. The chain carries TRBV18 and TRBJ1-1, with D hard to call. V lost 6 bases and J lost 3, with 11 bases in between. Germline V gene sequence: CDR1 KGHSH, CDR2 LQKENI. The CDR3 has 13 residues. CDR3 DNA, as far as it was read: TGTGCCAGCTCGTACGACTCAGACACTGAA. Amino acid sequence: CASSYDSDTE. The whole CDR3 region reads CASSYDSDTEAFF.

This clone was seen a few times. The CDR3 end lies 3 residues beyond the end of the read and is filled in from the germline J gene. The chain has TRBV7-8 and TRBJ2-1; 11 bases fit TRBD2. The CDR3 runs 17 residues. Germline assignment: CDR1 SGHVS and CDR2 FQNEAQ. With V trimmed by 1 base and J by 8 bases, 10 bases remained unmatched. The CDR3 sequence is CASSLELAGAGFDEQFF. Partial CDR3 DNA: TGTGCCAGCAGCTTAGAACTAGCGGGGGCGGGATTTGATGAG.

As for this clone: The missing CDR3 end, 3 residues past where the read stops, is filled in from the germline J gene. The chain recombines TRBV19 with TRBJ2-1, with 7 bases matching TRBD1. The CDR3 covers 13 residues. Unmatched junction bases numbered 5, after V lost 6 bases and J lost 6 bases. Germline V CDR1 and CDR2: LNHDA, SQIVND (reference sequence). The sequenced CDR3 bases are TGTGCCAGTAGAGAGGGGGCGGGCAATGAG. Protein product: CASREGAGNE. The whole CDR3 sequence is CASREGAGNEQFF.

Points on this clone: The CDR3 end is not reached by the read, which stops 3 residues before it; the germline J gene fills it in. The chain employs TRBV30 and TRBJ2-2; TRBD1 aligns across 7 bases. The V gene end was trimmed by 0 bases and the J gene end by 8 bases; junction bases not matched to a gene: 12. This CDR3 has 16 amino acids. Looked up from germline, CDR1 is GTSNPN and CDR2 is SVGIG (reference sequence). CDR3 amino acids: CAWSVQGQPRGGELFF. Partial CDR3 DNA: TGTGCCTGGAGTGTACAGGGACAGCCCCGTGGGGGGGAG. The variable domain in full, with the rest retrieved from reference TRBV30 and TRBJ2-2, is SQTIHQWPATLVQPVGSPLSLECTVEGTSNPNLYWYRQAAGRGLQLLFYSVGIGQISSEVPQNLSASRPQDRQFILSSKKLLLSDSGFYLCAWSVQGQPRGGELFFGEGSRLTVL.

The CDR3: CASSPRGTTSVTYEQYF. CDR3 DNA, as far as it was read: TGTGCCAGCTCACCACGGGGAACGACTAGCGTAACCTACGAG. The chain carries TRBV18 and TRBJ2-7; TRBD2 agrees at 8 bases. Coverage ceases 3 residues before the CDR3 finishes, and the germline J gene fills in the end. This CDR3 comprises 17 residues. Germline V gene data show CDR1 as KGHSH and CDR2 as LQKENI. The V and J ends lost 1 base and 2 bases, in that order; junction bases with no gene match: 10.

This clone was found many times. CDR3 DNA (partial): TGCGCCAGCAGCTTGTCGTATTCGAACACTGAA. Protein sequence: CASSLSYSNTE. The full CDR3 protein reads CASSLSYSNTEAFF. The V gene is TRBV5-1, the J gene TRBJ1-1; the D is unclear. The CDR3 goes on 3 residues after the read ends, and that part is filled in from the germline J gene. The V end lost 1 base, the J end lost 1 base, and 8 bases lay between the germline ends. The CDR3 has 14 amino acids. The germline CDR1 and CDR2 sequences are SGHRS and YFSETQ.

On this clone itself: The read comes to an end 3 residues before the CDR3 does, leaving the germline J gene to fill in the end. The genes are TRBV19 and TRBJ2-7; the match to TRBD1 covers 7 bases. This CDR3 is built from 14 residues. Losses at the gene ends were 4 bases for V and 2 bases for J; bases not matched to a gene: 5. CDR1 LNHDA and CDR2 SQIVND come from the germline V gene (reference sequence). Incomplete CDR3 DNA: TGTGCCAGTAGTAGTCGGGACAGAGCCTACGAG. Its translation: CASSSRDRAYE. The whole CDR3 is CASSSRDRAYEQYF.

This clone was seen a few times. The CDR3 end falls 3 residues outside the read, so it is completed with the germline J gene. This rearrangement joins TRBV7-6 to TRBJ2-2, with 7 bases aligning to TRBD2. This CDR3 region has 15 residues. In germline, CDR1 is SGHVS, CDR2 FNYEAQ. J was trimmed by 4 bases and V by 5 bases; bases with no gene match: 7. CDR3 DNA (partial): TGTGCCAGCAGCCCTAGGGGAGGGAGCACCGGGGAG. Protein product: CASSPRGGSTGE. The complete CDR3 sequence is CASSPRGGSTGELFF.